The 20 T cell receptor beta chains listed next were all sequenced from one sample in a study of T-cell memory formation after mild COVID-19. TCRdb analysed the 5' RACE reads with MiXCR anew, one entry per CDR3 protein. The sample contains approximately 560,000 distinct CDR3 sequences, approximately 15% of which appear only once. Sequencing used PBMCs or a T cell subset sorted from them (not recorded which). The receptors stem from an adult woman who had mild COVID-19 (a few samples of this study predate the infection). Cell type and time point are not known.

The table lists this clonotype with a few counts. The rearrangement uses TRBV7-2 and TRBJ2-7, with 12 nucleotides matching TRBD1. Germline V gene lookup returns CDR1 SGHTA and CDR2 FQGNSA. After removal of 5 bases from V and 4 bases from J, the junction contained 3 bases not matched to a gene. This CDR3 region has 14 residues. In DNA, the CDR3 is TGTGCCAGCAGCCGGGACAGGGGGCCTTACGAGCAGTACTTC. Protein product: CASSRDRGPYEQYF.

The J gene is TRBJ2-2, the V gene TRBV7-8; 10 bases agree with TRBD2. J lost 3 bases, V lost 5 bases, and 3 bases had no gene match. Germline V gene lookup returns CDR1 SGHVS and CDR2 FQNEAQ. CDR3 length: 15 amino acids. CDR3 residues: CASSRTSGDTGELFF. The DNA of the CDR3 is TGTGCCAGCAGCCGCACTAGCGGGGACACCGGGGAGCTGTTTTTT.

A few counts support this clonotype. The chain is built from TRBV4-1 and TRBJ2-2, with TRBD2 matching over 16 bases. This CDR3 has 19 residues. Germline CDR1 MGHRA, CDR2 YSYEKL. V trimming: 3 bases; J trimming: 4 bases; junction bases outside the gene matches: 8. CDR3 nucleotides: TGCGCCAGCAGCCATACCGGGACTAGCGGGGGGGTACGCACCGGGGAGCTGTTTTTT. Translating gives CASSHTGTSGGVRTGELFF.

In its sample, this clonotype was seen a few times. The chain joins TRBV4-1 to TRBJ2-2, with D tentatively TRBD2 (5 bases). The CDR3 has 15 residues. In germline, CDR1 is MGHRA, CDR2 YSYEKL. V was cut by 3 bases and J by 2 bases, with 10 bases left in between. CDR3 sequence reads: CASSHVARNTGELFF. The DNA for the CDR3 is TGCGCCAGCAGCCATGTAGCGAGAAACACCGGGGAGCTGTTTTTT.

The V gene is TRBV6-5, the J gene TRBJ2-3, with unresolved D. The length of the CDR3 is 13 residues. V lost 5 bases and J lost 2, with 8 bases in between. Germline V gene sequence: CDR1 MNHEY, CDR2 SVGAGI. CDR3 bases: TGTGCCAGCAGTCTGACTTACACAGATACGCAGTATTTT. Encoded protein: CASSLTYTDTQYF.

This chain links TRBV27 with TRBJ2-3; 8 bases align to TRBD2. Germline V CDR1 and CDR2: MNHEY, SMNVEV (reference sequence). J lost 6 bases, V lost 7 bases, and 6 bases had no gene match. This CDR3 has 13 residues. The CDR3 sequence: CASMRLAYDTQYF. The DNA for the CDR3 is TGTGCCAGCATGAGACTAGCGTACGATACGCAGTATTTT.

The V call is TRBV20-1, the J call TRBJ2-1, with 10 bases aligning to TRBD2. The CDR3 sequence is 15 residues long. CDR1 is DFQATT, CDR2 SNEGSKA, per germline (reference sequence). Trimming at V came to 4 bases and at J to 7 bases, leaving 10 bases not matched to a gene. CDR3 in amino acids: CSATQASGSVNEQFF. The CDR3 DNA sequence: TGCAGTGCTACCCAAGCTAGCGGGAGCGTTAATGAGCAGTTCTTC.

This clonotype was detected only a few times. The chain has TRBV12-3 or TRBV12-4 and TRBJ1-1; D gene ambiguous. The V end was cut by 3 bases, the J end by 5 bases, with 10 bases between. This CDR3 has 13 residues. The CDR3 reads CASSFSAGTEAFF. The CDR3 DNA follows: TGTGCCAGCAGTTTTTCAGCGGGGACTGAAGCTTTCTTT.

The rearrangement links TRBV6-6 to TRBJ2-5, with 8 nucleotides matching TRBD1. Per the germline V gene, CDR1 is MNHNY and CDR2 is SVGAGI (reference sequence). CDR3 length equals 14 residues. V trimming: 7 bases; J trimming: 5 bases; junction bases outside the gene matches: 9. Written as DNA, the CDR3 is TGTGCCAGCAAGGATCAGGGGGCTCAGGAGACCCAGTACTTC. It specifies CASKDQGAQETQYF.

This rearrangement joins TRBV5-1 to TRBJ2-7; D unresolved. CDR3 length: 12 amino acids. Germline-derived CDR1 and CDR2 are SGHRS and YFSETQ. Trimming left V 4 bases short and J 6 bases short, with 11 bases between. CDR3 loop: CASSEDGLEQYF. The CDR3 nucleotides read TGCGCCAGCAGCGAGGACGGGCTCGAGCAGTACTTC. The full variable domain, in which reference TRBV5-1 and TRBJ2-7 provide the parts outside the CDR3, is KAGVTQTPRYLIKTRGQQVTLSCSPISGHRSVSWYQQTPGQGLQFLFEYFSETQRNKGNFPGRFSGRQFSNSRSEMNVSTLELGDSALYLCASSEDGLEQYFGPGTRLTVT.

This clonotype was found a few times. The CDR3 nucleotides are TGTGCCACCAGTGATCACACTGAAGCTTTCTTT. Its protein is CATSDHTEAFF. This rearrangement joins TRBV24-1 to TRBJ1-1; D not resolved. Trimming pared 3 bases from V and 3 bases from J, leaving 1 base between. The CDR3 consists of 11 residues. The germline V gene encodes CDR1 KGHDR and CDR2 SFDVKD.

V gene TRBV12-3 or TRBV12-4 combines with J gene TRBJ2-1; D is unresolved. Trimming took off 7 bases at V and 0 bases at J, with 7 bases between the two ends. This CDR3 is 13 amino acids long. CDR3 bases: TGTGCCAGCAAGACTTTCTCCTACAATGAGCAGTTCTTC. It specifies CASKTFSYNEQFF.

The V gene is TRBV30, the J gene TRBJ1-5; the D gene is possibly TRBD1 (5 bases). The CDR3 covers 15 residues. The V gene lost 3 bases and the J gene lost 6 bases, with 18 bases spanning the gap. Germline V gene data show CDR1 as GTSNPN and CDR2 as SVGIG (reference sequence). In DNA, the CDR3 is TGTGCCTGGAGCAACCCTGGGGGGGGGTTTCAGCCCCAGCATTTT. Encoded protein: CAWSNPGGGFQPQHF.

The genes are TRBV4-2 and TRBJ2-5, with D tentatively TRBD1 or TRBD2 (5 bases each). Trimming left V 3 bases short and J 3 bases short, with 11 bases between. CDR3 length equals 14 residues. Germline CDR1 and CDR2: LGHNA and YNFKEQ. The CDR3 sequence is CASSQGDAEETQYF. In nucleotides, the CDR3 is TGTGCCAGCAGCCAGGGGGACGCGGAAGAGACCCAGTACTTC.

CDR3 in DNA: TGTGCCAGCTCACCGGGCTTCTACGAGCAGTACTTC. Encoded protein: CASSPGFYEQYF. This chain uses TRBV18 with TRBJ2-7, with D hard to call. Germline V gene lookup returns CDR1 KGHSH and CDR2 LQKENI. With 3 bases removed from V and 3 bases from J, the gap between germline ends came to 6 bases. This CDR3 has 12 amino acids.

The gene calls are TRBV2 and TRBJ1-5; perhaps TRBD1 as D (6 bases). Germline CDR1 is SNHLY and CDR2 is FYNNEI. V was trimmed by 2 bases and J by 5 bases, leaving 13 bases between them. The length of the CDR3 is 15 residues. As DNA, the CDR3 is TGTGCCAGCAGTGAATGGCAGGGGAGACATCAGCCCCAGCATTTT. Protein sequence: CASSEWQGRHQPQHF.

The chain recombines TRBV7-2 with TRBJ2-4, with a tentative D call TRBD2 (5 bases). The CDR3 has 14 residues. Trimming stripped 5 bases from V and 1 base from J, with 9 bases between. Germline V lookup: CDR1 SGHTA, CDR2 FQGNSA. The CDR3, as DNA: TGTGCCAGCAGCCCCGGACTTGCCAAAAACATTCAGTACTTC. It specifies CASSPGLAKNIQYF.

This clonotype was counted between two and nine times. V gene TRBV12-3 or TRBV12-4 combines with J gene TRBJ2-3; no reliable D call. This CDR3 region has 12 residues. V lost 4 bases and J 8 bases, leaving 10 bases between the germline ends. The CDR3 is CASSSARLTQYF. CDR3 nucleotide sequence: TGTGCCAGCAGTTCCGCGCGCCTTACGCAGTATTTT.

The genes are TRBV20-1 and TRBJ2-1; TRBD2 matches 10 bases. This CDR3 contains 16 residues. The V and J ends lost 5 bases and 7 bases, in that order; junction bases with no gene match: 14. Germline V lookup: CDR1 DFQATT, CDR2 SNEGSKA (reference sequence). The CDR3 sequence is CSAPTSRAGGPNEQFF. The CDR3 nucleotides read TGCAGTGCTCCCACAAGCCGAGCGGGGGGGCCGAATGAGCAGTTCTTC.

CDR3 region: CASSQERLGEYEQYF. CDR3 coding DNA: TGCGCCAGCAGCCAAGAGCGCCTCGGGGAATACGAGCAGTACTTC. J is TRBJ2-7 and V is TRBV4-1, with D possibly TRBD2 on 5 matching bases. Germline V gene lookup returns CDR1 MGHRA and CDR2 YSYEKL. The CDR3 length is 15 residues. Trimming removed 0 bases at V and 4 bases at J, with 13 bases between.